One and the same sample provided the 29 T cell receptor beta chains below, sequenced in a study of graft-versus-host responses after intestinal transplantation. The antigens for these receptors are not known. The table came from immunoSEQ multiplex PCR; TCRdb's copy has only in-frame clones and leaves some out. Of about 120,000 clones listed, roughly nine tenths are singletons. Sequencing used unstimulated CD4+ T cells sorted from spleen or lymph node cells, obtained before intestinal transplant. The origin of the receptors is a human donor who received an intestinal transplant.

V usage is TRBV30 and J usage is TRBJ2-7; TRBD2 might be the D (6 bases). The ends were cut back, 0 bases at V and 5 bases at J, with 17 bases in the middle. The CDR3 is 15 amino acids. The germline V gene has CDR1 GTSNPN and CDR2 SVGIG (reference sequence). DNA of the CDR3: TGTGCCTGGAGTGTGGCGTCGGTCCCGGGAGACGAGCAGTACTTC. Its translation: CAWSVASVPGDEQYF.

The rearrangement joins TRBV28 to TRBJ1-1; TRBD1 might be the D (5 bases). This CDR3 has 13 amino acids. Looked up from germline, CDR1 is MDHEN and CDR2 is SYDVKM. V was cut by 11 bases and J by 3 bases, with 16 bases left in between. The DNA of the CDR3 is TGTGCCGGGGGAGGGCATTTAGACACTGAAGCTTTCTTT. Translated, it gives CAGGGHLDTEAFF.

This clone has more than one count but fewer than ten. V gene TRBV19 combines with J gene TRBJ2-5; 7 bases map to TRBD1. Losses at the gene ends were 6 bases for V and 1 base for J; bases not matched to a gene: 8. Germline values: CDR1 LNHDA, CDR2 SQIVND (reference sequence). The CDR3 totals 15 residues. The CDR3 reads CASSRTGVFQETQYF. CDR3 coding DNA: TGTGCCAGTAGCCGGACAGGCGTCTTCCAAGAGACCCAGTACTTC.

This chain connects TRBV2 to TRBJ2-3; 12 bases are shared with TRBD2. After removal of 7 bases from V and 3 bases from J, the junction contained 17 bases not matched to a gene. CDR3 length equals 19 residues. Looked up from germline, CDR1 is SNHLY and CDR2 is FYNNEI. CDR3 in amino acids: CASTARETSGRRRTDTQYF. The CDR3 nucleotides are TGTGCCAGCACCGCCCGGGAGACTAGCGGGAGAAGGCGAACAGATACGCAGTATTTT.

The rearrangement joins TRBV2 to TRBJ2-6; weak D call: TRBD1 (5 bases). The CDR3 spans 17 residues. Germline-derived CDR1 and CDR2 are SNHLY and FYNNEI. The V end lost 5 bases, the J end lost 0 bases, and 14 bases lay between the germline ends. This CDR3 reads CASSQRTPSSGANVLTF. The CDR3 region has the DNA TGTGCCAGCAGTCAAAGGACACCGAGCTCTGGGGCCAACGTCCTGACTTTC.

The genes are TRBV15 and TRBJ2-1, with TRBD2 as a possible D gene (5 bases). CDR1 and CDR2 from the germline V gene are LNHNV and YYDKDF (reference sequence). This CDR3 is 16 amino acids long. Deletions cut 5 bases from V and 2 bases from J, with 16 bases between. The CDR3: CATSRTTWGAYNEQFF. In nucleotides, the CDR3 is TGTGCCACCAGCCGTACGACTTGGGGAGCCTACAATGAGCAGTTCTTC.

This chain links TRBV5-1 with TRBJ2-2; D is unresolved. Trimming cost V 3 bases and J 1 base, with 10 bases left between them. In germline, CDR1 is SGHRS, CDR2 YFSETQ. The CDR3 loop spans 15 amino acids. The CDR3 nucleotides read TGCGCCAGCAGCTATCTCAACGGGAACACCGGGGAGCTGTTTTTT. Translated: CASSYLNGNTGELFF.

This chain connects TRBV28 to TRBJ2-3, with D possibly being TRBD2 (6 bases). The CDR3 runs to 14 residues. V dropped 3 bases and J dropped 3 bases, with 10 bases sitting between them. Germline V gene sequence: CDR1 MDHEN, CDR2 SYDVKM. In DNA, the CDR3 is TGTGCCAGCAGTTTCGGAGGGTGGACAGATACGCAGTATTTT. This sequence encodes CASSFGGWTDTQYF.

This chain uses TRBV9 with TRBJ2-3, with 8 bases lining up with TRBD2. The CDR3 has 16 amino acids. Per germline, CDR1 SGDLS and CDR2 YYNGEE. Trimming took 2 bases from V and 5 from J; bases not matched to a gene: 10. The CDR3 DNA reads TGTGCCAGCAGCGTCTTCACGGGGGGGCAGAAAGATACGCAGTATTTT. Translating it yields CASSVFTGGQKDTQYF.

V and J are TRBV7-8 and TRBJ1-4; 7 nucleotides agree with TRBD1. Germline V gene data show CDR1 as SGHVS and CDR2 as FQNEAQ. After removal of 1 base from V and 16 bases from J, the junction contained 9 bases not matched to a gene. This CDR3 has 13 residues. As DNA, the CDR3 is TGTGCCAGCAGCTTAGGACAGGGAAGTCGTTGGTTTTTT. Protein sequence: CASSLGQGSRWFF.

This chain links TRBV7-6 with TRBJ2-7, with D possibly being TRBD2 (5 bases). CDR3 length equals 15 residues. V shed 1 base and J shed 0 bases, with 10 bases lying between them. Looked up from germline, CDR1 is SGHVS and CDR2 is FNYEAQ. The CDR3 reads CASSLGGGFSYEQYF. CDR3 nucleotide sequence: TGTGCCAGCAGCTTAGGCGGAGGCTTCTCCTACGAGCAGTACTTC. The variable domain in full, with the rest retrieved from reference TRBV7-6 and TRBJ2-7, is GAGVSQSPRYKVTKRGQDVALRCDPISGHVSLYWYRQALGQGPEFLTYFNYEAQQDKSGLPNDRFSAERPEGSISTLTIQRTEQRDSAMYRCASSLGGGFSYEQYFGPGTRLTVT.

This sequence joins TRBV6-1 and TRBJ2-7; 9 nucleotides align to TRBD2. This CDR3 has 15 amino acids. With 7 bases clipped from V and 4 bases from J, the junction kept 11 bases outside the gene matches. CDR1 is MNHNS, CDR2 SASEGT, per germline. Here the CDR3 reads CASTARLAGPYEQYF. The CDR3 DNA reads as TGTGCCAGCACGGCCCGTCTAGCGGGACCTTACGAGCAGTACTTC.

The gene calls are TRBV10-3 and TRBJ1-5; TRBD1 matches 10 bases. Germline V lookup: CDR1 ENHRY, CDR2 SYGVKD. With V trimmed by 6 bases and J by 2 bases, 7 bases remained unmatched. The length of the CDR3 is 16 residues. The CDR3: CAISQTGGDGNQPQHF. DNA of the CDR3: TGTGCCATCAGCCAGACAGGGGGCGACGGCAATCAGCCCCAGCATTTT.

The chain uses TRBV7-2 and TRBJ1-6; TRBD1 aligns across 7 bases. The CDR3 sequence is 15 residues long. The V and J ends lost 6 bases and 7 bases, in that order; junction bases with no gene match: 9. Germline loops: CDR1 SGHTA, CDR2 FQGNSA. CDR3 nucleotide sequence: TGTGCCAGCAGACCACAGACAGGGAGCAATTCACCCCTCCACTTT. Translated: CASRPQTGSNSPLHF. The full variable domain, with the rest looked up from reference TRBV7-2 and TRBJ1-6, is GAGVSQSPSNKVTEKGKDVELRCDPISGHTALYWYRQSLGQGLEFLIYFQGNSAPDKSGLPSDRFSAERTGGSVSTLTIQRTQQEDSAVYLCASRPQTGSNSPLHFGNGTRLTVT.

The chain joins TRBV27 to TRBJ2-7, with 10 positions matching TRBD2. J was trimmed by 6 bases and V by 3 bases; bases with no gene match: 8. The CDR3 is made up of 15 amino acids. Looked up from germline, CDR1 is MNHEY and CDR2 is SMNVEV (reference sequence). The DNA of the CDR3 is TGTGCCAGCAGTTTGTGGCTAGCGGGAGCGTCCGAGCAGTACTTC. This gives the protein CASSLWLAGASEQYF.

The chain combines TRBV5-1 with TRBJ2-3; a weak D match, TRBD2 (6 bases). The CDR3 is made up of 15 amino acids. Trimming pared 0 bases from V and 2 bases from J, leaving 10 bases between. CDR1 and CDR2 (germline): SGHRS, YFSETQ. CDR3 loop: CASSLDGSVTDTQYF. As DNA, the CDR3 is TGCGCCAGCAGCTTGGACGGGAGTGTCACAGATACGCAGTATTTT.

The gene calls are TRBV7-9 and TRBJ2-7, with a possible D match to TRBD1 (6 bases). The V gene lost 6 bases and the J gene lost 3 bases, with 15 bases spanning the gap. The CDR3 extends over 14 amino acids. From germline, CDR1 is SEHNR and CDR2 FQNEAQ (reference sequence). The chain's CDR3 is CASSPRDNNYEQYF. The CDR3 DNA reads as TGTGCCAGCAGTCCCCGGGACAATAACTACGAGCAGTACTTC.

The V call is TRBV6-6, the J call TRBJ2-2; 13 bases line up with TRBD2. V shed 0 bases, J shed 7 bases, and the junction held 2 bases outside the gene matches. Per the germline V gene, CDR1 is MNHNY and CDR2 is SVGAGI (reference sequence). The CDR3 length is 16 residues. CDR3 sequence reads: CASSYSGLAGVGELFF. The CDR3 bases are TGTGCCAGCAGTTACTCCGGACTAGCGGGAGTCGGGGAGCTGTTTTTT.

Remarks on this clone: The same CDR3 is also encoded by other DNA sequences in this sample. In nucleotides, the CDR3 is TGTGCCAGCTCACCTAGGCAGGGTGACTTCGAGCAGTACTTC. This encodes CASSPRQGDFEQYF. This sequence joins TRBV18 and TRBJ2-7, with D perhaps matching TRBD1 (5 bases). V shed 3 bases and J shed 6 bases, with 15 bases lying between them. The V gene's germline CDR1 is KGHSH and CDR2 LQKENI. The CDR3 totals 14 residues.

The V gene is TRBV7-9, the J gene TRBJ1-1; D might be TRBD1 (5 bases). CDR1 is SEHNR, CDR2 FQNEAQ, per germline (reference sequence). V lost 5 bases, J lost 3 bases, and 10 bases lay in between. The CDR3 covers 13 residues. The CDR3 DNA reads TGTGCCAGCAGCATTGACAGCTACACTGAAGCTTTCTTT. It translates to CASSIDSYTEAFF.

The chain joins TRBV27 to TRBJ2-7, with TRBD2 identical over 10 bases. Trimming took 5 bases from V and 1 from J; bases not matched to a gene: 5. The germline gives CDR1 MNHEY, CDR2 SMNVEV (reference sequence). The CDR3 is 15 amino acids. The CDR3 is CASSLQLAGSYEQYF. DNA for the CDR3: TGTGCCAGCAGTCTACAACTAGCGGGATCCTACGAGCAGTACTTC.

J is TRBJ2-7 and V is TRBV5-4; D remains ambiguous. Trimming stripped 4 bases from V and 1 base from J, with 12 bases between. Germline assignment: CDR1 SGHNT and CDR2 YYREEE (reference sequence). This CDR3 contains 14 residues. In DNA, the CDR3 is TGTGCCAGCAGCCTCGGCGGCCCGTCCTACGAGCAGTACTTC. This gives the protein CASSLGGPSYEQYF.

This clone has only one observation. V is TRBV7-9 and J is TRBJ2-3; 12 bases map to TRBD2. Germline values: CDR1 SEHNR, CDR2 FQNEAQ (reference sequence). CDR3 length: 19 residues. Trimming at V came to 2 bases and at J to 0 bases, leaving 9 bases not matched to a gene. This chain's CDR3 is CASSLRSSGGASSTDTQYF. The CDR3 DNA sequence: TGTGCCAGCAGCTTACGGTCTAGCGGGGGGGCCTCTAGCACAGATACGCAGTATTTT.

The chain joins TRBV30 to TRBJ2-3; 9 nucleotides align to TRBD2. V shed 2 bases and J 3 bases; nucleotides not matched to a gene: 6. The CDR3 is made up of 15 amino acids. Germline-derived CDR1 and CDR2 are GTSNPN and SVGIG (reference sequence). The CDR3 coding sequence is TGTGCCTGGAGTTACGGCAGCGGGAGGACAGATACGCAGTATTTT. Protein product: CAWSYGSGRTDTQYF.

CDR3 DNA sequence: TGTGCCAGCAGACACGACAGCTATAATGAAAAACTGTTTTTT. Translation gives CASRHDSYNEKLFF. The chain is built from TRBV6-6 and TRBJ1-4; TRBD1 is a possible D gene (5 bases). Germline V CDR1 and CDR2: MNHNY, SVGAGI (reference sequence). There are 14 residues in the CDR3. V was clipped by 6 bases and J by 4 bases, with 12 bases between them.

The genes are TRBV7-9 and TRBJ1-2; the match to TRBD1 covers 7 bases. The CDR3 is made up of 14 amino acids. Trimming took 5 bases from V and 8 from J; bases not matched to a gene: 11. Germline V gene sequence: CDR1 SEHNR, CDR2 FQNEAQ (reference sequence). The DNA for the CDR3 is TGTGCCAGCAGCCCTGGACAGGTCTGGGGCGGCTACACCTTC. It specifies CASSPGQVWGGYTF.

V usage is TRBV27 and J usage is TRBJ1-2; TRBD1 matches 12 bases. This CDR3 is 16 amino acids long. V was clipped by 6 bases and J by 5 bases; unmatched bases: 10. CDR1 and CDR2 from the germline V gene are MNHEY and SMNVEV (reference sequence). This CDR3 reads CASRGTGGRLGYGYTF. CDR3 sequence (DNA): TGTGCCAGCAGGGGGACAGGGGGCCGGTTAGGATATGGCTACACCTTC.

The CDR3 DNA sequence: TGTGCCTGGAGTGGGGGCCCTTTCTACTCTGGAAACACCATATATTTT. The encoded protein is CAWSGGPFYSGNTIYF. The chain joins TRBV30 to TRBJ1-3; the D gene is possibly TRBD1 (5 bases). The CDR3 loop spans 16 amino acids. Trimming cost V 1 base and J 0 bases, with 13 bases left between them. Germline CDR1 GTSNPN, CDR2 SVGIG (reference sequence).

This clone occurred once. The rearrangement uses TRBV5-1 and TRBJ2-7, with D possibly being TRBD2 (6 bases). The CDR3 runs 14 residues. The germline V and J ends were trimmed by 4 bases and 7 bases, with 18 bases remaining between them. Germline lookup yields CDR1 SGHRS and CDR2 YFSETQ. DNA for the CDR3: TGCGCCAGCAGCGCTCAACTAGCCGCCCTGGAGCAGTACTTC. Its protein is CASSAQLAALEQYF.